This entry lists 8 T cell receptor beta chains sequenced from one sample in a study of T-cell reconstitution after alpha-beta-depleted transplantation in children. Construction of the TCRbeta library involved unique molecular identifiers. TCRdb used MiXCR to reprocess the PCR reads, holding one entry per CDR3 protein. The table has around 120,000 distinct CDR3 sequences, about 21% seen once; the top ten hold roughly 10%. The sample was PBMCs, mostly from graft donor cells, taken 180 days after TCRalphabeta/CD19-depleted stem cell transplant. Source of these receptors: a male patient between 2 and 10 years old who had a stem cell transplant for chronic granulomatous disease, so the T cells may come from the graft donor.

In its sample, this clonotype was seen many times. This chain joins TRBV5-1 and TRBJ2-7, with 7 positions matching TRBD2. The CDR3 runs to 13 residues. Looked up from germline, CDR1 is SGHRS and CDR2 is YFSETQ. V gave up 4 bases and J gave up 5 bases; unmatched junction bases: 6. The CDR3 protein is CASSQSGINEQYF. The CDR3 DNA is TGCGCCAGCAGCCAGAGCGGGATAAACGAGCAGTACTTC.

The rearrangement links TRBV5-1 to TRBJ2-2, with D uncertain. Germline V gene sequence: CDR1 SGHRS, CDR2 YFSETQ. V lost 2 bases to trimming and J lost 4 bases, with 9 bases between them. The CDR3 covers 14 residues. The CDR3 nucleotides are TGCGCCAGCAGCTTTCGGTTCACCACCGGGGAGCTGTTTTTT. It encodes CASSFRFTTGELFF.

The table lists this clonotype with a count of one. The chain employs TRBV5-1 and TRBJ2-3; D ambiguous. V lost 4 bases, J lost 0 bases, and 9 bases lay in between. Germline V CDR1 and CDR2: SGHRS, YFSETQ. The CDR3 covers 14 residues. The CDR3, as DNA: TGCGCCAGCAGCAGAACTACTAGCACAGATACGCAGTATTTT. As protein: CASSRTTSTDTQYF. The entire variable domain, with the rest obtained from reference TRBV5-1 and TRBJ2-3, is as follows: KAGVTQTPRYLIKTRGQQVTLSCSPISGHRSVSWYQQTPGQGLQFLFEYFSETQRNKGNFPGRFSGRQFSNSRSEMNVSTLELGDSALYLCASSRTTSTDTQYFGPGTRLTVL.

The table lists this clonotype with many counts. The CDR3 reads CSARDRVFSYNEQFF. CDR3 DNA sequence: TGCAGTGCTAGAGATCGGGTTTTCTCCTACAATGAGCAGTTCTTC. The chain carries TRBV20-1 and TRBJ2-1, with D hard to call. The CDR3 runs to 15 residues. CDR1 and CDR2 (germline): DFQATT, SNEGSKA (reference sequence). V lost 0 bases to trimming and J lost 0 bases, with 9 bases between them.

As to this clonotype: This may stem from a read error, because a much larger clone lies one nucleotide away. The chain is built from TRBV20-1 and TRBJ2-1; D not resolved. V was cut by 3 bases and J by 8 bases, with 14 bases left in between. CDR1 and CDR2 (germline): DFQATT, SNEGSKA (reference sequence). The CDR3 runs to 13 residues. CDR3 protein: CSARATPNDEQFF. For the CDR3, the DNA is TGCAGTGCTAGGGCGACACCGAACGATGAGCAGTTCTTC.

This clonotype was counted between two and nine times. The V call is TRBV12-3 or TRBV12-4, the J call TRBJ2-1, with TRBD2 identical over 8 bases. The CDR3 loop spans 16 amino acids. V lost 5 bases and J lost 4; bases outside the gene matches: 10. CDR3 sequence (DNA): TGTGCCAGCAGTACTTCAGCCGGGACTAGGTACAATGAGCAGTTCTTC. Protein sequence: CASSTSAGTRYNEQFF.

The chain combines TRBV7-2 with TRBJ2-1; TRBD2 is a possible D gene (5 bases). Germline V CDR1 and CDR2: SGHTA, FQGNSA. V was clipped by 5 bases and J by 7 bases, with 15 bases between them. The CDR3 length is 14 residues. For the CDR3, the DNA is TGTGCCAGCAGCCCCGGACTGAAAAGGAATGAGCAGTTCTTC. It specifies CASSPGLKRNEQFF.

V is TRBV29-1 and J is TRBJ2-5, with TRBD1 matching over 11 bases. The ends lost 5 bases at V and 5 bases at J; junction bases unmatched: 10. This CDR3 comprises 15 residues. The germline V gene has CDR1 SQVTM and CDR2 ANQGSEA. CDR3 region: CSVYRDRGTTETQYF. The CDR3 DNA follows: TGCAGCGTTTACCGGGACAGGGGGACCACGGAGACCCAGTACTTC.